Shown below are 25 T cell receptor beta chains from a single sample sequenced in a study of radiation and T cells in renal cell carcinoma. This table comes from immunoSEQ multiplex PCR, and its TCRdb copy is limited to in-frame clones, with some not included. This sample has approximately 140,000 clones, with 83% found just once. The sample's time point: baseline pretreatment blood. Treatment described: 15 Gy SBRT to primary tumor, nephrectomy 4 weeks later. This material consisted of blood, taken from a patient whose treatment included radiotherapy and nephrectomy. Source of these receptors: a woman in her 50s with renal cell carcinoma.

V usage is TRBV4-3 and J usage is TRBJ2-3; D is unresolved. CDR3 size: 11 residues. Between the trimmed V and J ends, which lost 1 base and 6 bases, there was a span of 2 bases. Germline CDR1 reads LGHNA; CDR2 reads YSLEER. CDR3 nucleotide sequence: TGCGCCAGCAGCCAAGCGGATACGCAGTATTTT. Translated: CASSQADTQYF.

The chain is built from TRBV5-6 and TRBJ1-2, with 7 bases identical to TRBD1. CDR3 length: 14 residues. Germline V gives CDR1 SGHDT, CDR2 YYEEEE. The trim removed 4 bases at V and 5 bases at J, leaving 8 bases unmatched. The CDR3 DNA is TGTGCCAGCAGCGGAGGGACAGTCCATTATGGCTACACCTTC. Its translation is CASSGGTVHYGYTF. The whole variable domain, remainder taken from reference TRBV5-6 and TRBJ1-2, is DAGVTQSPTHLIKTRGQQVTLRCSPKSGHDTVSWYQQALGQGPQFIFQYYEEEERQRGNFPDRFSGHQFPNYSSELNVNALLLGDSALYLCASSGGTVHYGYTFGSGTRLTVV.

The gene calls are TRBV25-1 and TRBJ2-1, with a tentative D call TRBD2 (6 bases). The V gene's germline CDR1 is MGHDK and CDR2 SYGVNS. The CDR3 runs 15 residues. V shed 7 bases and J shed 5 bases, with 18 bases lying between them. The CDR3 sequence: CASTPGGLAHNEQFF. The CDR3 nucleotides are TGTGCCAGCACCCCAGGAGGGCTTGCCCACAATGAGCAGTTCTTC.

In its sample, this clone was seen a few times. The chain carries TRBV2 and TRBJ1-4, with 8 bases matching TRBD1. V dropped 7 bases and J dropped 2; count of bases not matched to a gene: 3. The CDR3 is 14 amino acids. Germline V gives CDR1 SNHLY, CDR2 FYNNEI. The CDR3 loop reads CASIDRGTNEKLFF. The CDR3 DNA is TGTGCCAGCATAGACAGGGGTACTAATGAAAAACTGTTTTTT. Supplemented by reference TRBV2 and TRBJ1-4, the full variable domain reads EPEVTQTPSHQVTQMGQEVILRCVPISNHLYFYWYRQILGQKVEFLVSFYNNEISEKSEIFDDQFSVERPDGSNFTLKIRSTKLEDSAMYFCASIDRGTNEKLFFGSGTQLSVL.

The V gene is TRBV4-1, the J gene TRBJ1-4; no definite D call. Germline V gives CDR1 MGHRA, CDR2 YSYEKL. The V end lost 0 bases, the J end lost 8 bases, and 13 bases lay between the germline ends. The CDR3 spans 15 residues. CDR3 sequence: CASSQDHPDFEKLFF. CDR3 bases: TGCGCCAGCAGCCAAGATCACCCGGATTTCGAAAAACTGTTTTTT.

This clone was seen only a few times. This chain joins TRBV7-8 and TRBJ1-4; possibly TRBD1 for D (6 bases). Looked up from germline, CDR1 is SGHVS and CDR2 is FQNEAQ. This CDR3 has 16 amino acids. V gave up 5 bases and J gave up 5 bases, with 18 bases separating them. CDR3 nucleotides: TGTGCCAGCAGCACAACCTCAGGGGCCGGAAATGAAAAACTGTTTTTT. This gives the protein CASSTTSGAGNEKLFF.

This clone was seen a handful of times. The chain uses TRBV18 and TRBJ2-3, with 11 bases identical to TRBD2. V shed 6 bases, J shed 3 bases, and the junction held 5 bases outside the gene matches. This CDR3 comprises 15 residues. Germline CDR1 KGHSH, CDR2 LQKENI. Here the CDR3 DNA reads TGTGCCAGCTCCCCCGGGACTAGCGGAACAGATACGCAGTATTTT. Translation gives CASSPGTSGTDTQYF.

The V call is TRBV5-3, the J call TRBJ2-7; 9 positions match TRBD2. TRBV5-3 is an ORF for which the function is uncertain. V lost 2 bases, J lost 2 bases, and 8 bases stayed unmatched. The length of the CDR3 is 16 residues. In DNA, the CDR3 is TGTGCCAGAAGCTTCCTCTTGACTAGCGGTACCTACGAGCAGTACTTC. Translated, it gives CARSFLLTSGTYEQYF.

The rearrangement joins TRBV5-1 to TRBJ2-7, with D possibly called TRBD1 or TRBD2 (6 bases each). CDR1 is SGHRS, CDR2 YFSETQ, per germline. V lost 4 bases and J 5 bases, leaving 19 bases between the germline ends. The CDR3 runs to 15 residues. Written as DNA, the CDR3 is TGCGCCAGCAGCCTGACTAGGGGGTCTGCAGACGAGCAGTACTTC. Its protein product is CASSLTRGSADEQYF.

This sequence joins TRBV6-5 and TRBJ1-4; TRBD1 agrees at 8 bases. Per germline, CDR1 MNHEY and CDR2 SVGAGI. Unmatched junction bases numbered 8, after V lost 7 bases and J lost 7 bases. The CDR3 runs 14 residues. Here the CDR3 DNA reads TGTGCCAGCAAGCAGGGGGCGGGTGGTGAAAAACTGTTTTTT. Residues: CASKQGAGGEKLFF.

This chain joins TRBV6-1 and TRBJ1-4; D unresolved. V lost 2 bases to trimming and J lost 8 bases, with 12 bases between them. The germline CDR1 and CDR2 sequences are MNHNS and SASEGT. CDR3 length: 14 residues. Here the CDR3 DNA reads TGTGCCAGCAGTGAACGGCCCCGTCTGGAAAAACTGTTTTTT. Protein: CASSERPRLEKLFF.

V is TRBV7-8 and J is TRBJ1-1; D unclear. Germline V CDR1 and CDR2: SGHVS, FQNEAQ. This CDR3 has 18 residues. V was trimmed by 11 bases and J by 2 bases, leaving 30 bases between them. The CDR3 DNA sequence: TGTGCCGCAGTAGCCGGCGGGGTGGACGGGATTGTCAACACTGAAGCTTTCTTT. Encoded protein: CAAVAGGVDGIVNTEAFF.

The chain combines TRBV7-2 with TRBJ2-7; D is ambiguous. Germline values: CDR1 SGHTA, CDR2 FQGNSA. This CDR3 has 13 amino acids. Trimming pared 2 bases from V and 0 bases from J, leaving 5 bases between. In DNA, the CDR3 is TGTGCCAGCAGCTTAAGTCACTCCTACGAGCAGTACTTC. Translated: CASSLSHSYEQYF.

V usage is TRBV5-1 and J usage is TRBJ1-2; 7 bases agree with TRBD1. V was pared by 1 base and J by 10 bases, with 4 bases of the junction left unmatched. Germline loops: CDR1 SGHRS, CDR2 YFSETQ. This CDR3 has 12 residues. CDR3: CASSLTGANYTF. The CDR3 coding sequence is TGCGCCAGCAGCTTGACAGGGGCTAACTACACCTTC.

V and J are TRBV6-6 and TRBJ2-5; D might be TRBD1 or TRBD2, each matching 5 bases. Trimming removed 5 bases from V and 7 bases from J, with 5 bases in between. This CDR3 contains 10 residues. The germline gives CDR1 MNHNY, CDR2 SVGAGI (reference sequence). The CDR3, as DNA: TGTGCCAGCAGTGGGGGGACCCAGTACTTC. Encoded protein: CASSGGTQYF.

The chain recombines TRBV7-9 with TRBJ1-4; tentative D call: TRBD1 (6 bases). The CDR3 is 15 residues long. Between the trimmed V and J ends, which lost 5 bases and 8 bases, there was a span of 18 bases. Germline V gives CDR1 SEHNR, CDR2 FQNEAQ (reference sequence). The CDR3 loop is CASSPQSTGREKLFF. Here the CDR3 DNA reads TGTGCCAGCAGCCCCCAGTCCACAGGGAGGGAAAAACTGTTTTTT.

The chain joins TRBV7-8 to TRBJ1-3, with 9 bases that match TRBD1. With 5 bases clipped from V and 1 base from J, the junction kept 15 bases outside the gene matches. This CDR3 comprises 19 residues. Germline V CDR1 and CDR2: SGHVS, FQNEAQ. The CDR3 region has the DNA TGTGCCAGCAGCCCCACACGCCCCGGGACAGGGTCGTCTGGAAACACCATATATTTT. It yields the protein CASSPTRPGTGSSGNTIYF.

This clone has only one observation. The CDR3 here is CASSQELDISNQPQHF. The DNA of the CDR3 is TGCGCCAGCAGCCAAGAGCTCGACATTAGCAATCAGCCCCAGCATTTT. The rearrangement joins TRBV4-3 to TRBJ1-5; no definite D call. CDR1 and CDR2 from the germline V gene are LGHNA and YSLEER. CDR3 length: 16 residues. V shed 0 bases and J shed 0 bases, with 9 bases lying between them.

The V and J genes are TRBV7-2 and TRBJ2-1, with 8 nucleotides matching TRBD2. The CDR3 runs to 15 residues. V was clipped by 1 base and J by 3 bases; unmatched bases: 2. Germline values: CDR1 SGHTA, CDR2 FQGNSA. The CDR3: CASSLDLAGYNEQFF. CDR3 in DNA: TGTGCCAGCAGCTTAGATCTAGCGGGCTACAATGAGCAGTTCTTC.

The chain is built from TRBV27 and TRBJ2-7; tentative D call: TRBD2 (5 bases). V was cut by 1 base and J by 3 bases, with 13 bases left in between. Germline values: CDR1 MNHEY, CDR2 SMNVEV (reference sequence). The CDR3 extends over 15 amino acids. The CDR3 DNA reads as TGTGCCAGCAGTTTATTGGCAGGAGGAAACTACGAGCAGTACTTC. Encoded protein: CASSLLAGGNYEQYF.

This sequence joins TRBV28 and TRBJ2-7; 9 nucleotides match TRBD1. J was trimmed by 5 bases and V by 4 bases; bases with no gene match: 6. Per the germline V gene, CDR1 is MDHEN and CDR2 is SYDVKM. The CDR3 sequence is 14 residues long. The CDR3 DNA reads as TGTGCCAGCAGTTCCGGGACAGGGAAGGACGAGCAGTACTTC. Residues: CASSSGTGKDEQYF.

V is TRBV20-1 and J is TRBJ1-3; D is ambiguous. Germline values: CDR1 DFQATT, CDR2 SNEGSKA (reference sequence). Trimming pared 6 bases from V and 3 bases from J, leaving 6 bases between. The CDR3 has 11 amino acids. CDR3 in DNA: TGCAGTGCCCGCAATGGAAACACCATATATTTT. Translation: CSARNGNTIYF.

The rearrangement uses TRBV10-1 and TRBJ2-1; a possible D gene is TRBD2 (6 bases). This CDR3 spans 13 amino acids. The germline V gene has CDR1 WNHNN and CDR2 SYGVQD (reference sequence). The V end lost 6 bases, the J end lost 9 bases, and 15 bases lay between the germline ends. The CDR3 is CASSPSVGGEQFF. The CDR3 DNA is TGCGCCAGCAGCCCCTCAGTGGGAGGTGAGCAGTTCTTC.

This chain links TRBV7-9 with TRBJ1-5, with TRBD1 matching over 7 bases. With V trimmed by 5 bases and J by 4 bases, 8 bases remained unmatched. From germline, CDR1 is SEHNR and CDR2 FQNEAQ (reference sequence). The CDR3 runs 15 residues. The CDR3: CASSPQGDVNQPQHF. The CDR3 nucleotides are TGTGCCAGCAGCCCCCAGGGGGATGTGAATCAGCCCCAGCATTTT.

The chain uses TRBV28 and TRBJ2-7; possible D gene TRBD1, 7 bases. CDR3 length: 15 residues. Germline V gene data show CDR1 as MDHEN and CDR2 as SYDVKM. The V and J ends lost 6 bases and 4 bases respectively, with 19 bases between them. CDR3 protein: CASSLQGGGRYEQYF. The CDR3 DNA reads TGTGCCAGCAGCCTCCAGGGGGGAGGTCGGTACGAGCAGTACTTC.